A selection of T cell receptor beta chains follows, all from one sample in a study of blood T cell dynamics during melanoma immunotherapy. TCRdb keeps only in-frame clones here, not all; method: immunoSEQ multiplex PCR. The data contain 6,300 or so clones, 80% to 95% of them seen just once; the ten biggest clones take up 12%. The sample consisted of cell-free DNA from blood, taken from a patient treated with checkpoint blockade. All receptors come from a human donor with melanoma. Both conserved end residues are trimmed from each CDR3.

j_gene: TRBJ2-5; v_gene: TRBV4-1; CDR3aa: ASSPLGLAGGGEETQY
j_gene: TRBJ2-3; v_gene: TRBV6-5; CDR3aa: ASSYSNGGAADTQY
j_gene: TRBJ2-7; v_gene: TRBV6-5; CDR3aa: ASRSPGQSTYEQY
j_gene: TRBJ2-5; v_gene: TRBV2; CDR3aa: ASSEETQY
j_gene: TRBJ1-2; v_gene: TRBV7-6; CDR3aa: ASSPLQGGLVYGYT
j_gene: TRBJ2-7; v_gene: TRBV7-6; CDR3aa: ASSHADSPGEQY
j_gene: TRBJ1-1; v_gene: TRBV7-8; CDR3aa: ASSLAAGGTTEAF
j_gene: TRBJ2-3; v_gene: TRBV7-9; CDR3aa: ASSLTGARADTQY
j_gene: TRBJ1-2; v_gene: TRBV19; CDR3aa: ASSVQGIYGYT
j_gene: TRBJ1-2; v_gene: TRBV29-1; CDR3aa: SVDLGSYGYT
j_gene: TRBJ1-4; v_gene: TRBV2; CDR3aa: ASRTGPHEKLF
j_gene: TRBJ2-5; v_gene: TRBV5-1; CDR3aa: ASSLDEETQY
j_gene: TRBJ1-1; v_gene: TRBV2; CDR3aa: ASSGSRDTEAF
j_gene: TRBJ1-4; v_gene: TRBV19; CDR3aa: ASSVTAQDNEKLF
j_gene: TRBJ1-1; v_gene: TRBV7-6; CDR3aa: ASSLIEENTEAF
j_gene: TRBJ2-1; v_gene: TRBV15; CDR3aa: ATSRTGGYNEQF
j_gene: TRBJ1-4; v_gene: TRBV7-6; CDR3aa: ASSLQPPDSFATNEKLF
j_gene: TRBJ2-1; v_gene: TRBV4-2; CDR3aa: ASSQETARDSYNEQF
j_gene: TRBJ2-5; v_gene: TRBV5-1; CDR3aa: ASSLEGGRETQY
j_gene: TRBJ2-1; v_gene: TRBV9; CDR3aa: ASSVMENEQF
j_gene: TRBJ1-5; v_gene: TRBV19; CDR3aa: ASSIGRVYVGQPQH
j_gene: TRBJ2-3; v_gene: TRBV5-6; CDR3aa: ASSPQGGFSTDTQY
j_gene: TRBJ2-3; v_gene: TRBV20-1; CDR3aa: SALLTDTQY
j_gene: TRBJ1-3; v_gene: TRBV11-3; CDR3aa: ASSLAGTSTIY
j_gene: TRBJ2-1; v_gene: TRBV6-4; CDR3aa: ASSGTESNEQF
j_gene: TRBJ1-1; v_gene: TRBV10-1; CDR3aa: ASSDYTGQREGAF
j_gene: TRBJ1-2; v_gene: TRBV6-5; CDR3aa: ASSYSVEKGYT
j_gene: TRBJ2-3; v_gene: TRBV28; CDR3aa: ASSSSRDTQY
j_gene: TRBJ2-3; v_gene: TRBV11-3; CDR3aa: ASSPPGQATSTQY
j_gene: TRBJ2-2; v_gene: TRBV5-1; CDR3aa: ATTWEPNTGELF
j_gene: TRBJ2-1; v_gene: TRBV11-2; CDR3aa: ASSNVPRDRASGEQF
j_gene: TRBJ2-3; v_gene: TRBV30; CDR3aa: ASRVPGGDTQY
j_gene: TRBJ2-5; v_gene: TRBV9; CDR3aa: ASSVEASGAPAETQY
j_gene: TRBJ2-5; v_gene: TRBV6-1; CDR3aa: ASSDGVAPRPETQY
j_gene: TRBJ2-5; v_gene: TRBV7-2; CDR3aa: ASSPRTGGKRPQY
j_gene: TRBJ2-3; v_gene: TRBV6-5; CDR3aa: ASRDFSDTQY